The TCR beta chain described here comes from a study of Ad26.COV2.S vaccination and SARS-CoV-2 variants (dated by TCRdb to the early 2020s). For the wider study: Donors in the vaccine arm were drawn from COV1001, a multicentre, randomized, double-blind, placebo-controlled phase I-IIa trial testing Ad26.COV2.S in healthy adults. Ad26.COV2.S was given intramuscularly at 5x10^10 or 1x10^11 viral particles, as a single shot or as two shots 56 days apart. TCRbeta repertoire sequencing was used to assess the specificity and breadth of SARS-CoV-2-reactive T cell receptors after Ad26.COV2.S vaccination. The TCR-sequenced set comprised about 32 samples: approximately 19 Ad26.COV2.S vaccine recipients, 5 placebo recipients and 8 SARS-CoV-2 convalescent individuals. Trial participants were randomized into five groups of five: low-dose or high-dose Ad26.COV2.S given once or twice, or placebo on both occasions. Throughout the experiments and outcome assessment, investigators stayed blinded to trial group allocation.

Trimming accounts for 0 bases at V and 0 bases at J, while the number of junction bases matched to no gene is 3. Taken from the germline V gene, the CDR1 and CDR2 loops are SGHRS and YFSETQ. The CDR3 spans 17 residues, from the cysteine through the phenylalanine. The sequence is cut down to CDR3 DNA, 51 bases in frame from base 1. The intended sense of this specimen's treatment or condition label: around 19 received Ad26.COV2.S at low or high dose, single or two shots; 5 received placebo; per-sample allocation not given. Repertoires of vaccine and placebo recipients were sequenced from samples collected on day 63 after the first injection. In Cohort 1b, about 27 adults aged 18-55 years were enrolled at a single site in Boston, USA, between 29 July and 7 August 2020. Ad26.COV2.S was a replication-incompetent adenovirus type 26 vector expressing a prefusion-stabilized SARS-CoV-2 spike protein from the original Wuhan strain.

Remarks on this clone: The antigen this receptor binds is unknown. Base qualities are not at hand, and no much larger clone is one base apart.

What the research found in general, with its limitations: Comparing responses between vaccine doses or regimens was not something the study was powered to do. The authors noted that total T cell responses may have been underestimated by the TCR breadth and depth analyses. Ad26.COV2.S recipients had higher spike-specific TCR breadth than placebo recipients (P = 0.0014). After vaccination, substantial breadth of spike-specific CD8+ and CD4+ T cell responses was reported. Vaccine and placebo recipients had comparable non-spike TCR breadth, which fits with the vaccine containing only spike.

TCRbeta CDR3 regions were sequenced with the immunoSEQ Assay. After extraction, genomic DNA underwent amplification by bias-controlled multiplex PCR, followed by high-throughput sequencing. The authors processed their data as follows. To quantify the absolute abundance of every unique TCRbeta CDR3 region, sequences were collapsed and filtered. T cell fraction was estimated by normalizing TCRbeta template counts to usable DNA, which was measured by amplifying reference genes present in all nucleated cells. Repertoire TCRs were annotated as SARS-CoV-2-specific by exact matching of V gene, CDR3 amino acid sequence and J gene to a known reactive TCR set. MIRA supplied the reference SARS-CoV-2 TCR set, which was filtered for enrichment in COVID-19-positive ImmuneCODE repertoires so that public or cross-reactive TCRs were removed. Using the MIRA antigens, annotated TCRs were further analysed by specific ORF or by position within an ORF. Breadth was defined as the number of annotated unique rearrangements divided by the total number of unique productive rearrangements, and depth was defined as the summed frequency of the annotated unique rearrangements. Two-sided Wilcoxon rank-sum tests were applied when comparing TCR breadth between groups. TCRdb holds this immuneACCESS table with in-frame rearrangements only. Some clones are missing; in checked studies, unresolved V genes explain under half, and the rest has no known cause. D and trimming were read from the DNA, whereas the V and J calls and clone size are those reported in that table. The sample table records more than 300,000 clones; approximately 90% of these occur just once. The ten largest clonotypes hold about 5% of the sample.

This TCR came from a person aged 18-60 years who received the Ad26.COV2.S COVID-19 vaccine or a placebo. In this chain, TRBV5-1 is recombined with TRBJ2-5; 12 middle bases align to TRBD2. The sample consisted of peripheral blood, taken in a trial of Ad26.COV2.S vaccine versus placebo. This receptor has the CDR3 CASSLGLAGVYQETQYF. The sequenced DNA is TGCGCCAGCAGCTTGGGACTAGCGGGGGTATACCAAGAGACCCAGTACTTC.